The present T cell receptor beta chain was sequenced within a study of blood T cells in healthy people across ages. The sample, about 9.7 milliliters of peripheral blood, was drawn from each donor. CDR1 MNHEY and CDR2 SVGAGI come from the germline V gene. The CDR3 is made up of 14 amino acids. J was trimmed by 10 bases and V by 3 bases; bases with no gene match: 6. Primers used in a second PCR of about 6 to 11 cycles were a sample-barcoded 5' primer and a J-beta primer mix. TCRdb recomputed calls from the 5' RACE reads with MiXCR, one row per CDR3 protein. The sample lists over a million distinct CDR3 sequences, 45% seen once, with approximately 20% in the top ten.

Sequenced material: blood. This clonotype was sampled from a woman aged 55-70 years in good health. This chain uses TRBV6-5 with TRBJ1-6; TRBD1 aligns across 7 bases. The CDR3 DNA sequence: TGTGCCAGCAGTTATAGGCAGGGGGGGTCACCCCTCCACTTT. Translation gives CASSYRQGGSPLHF.